This TCR beta chain was sequenced during a study of identical twins. Study-wide points: Instead of following the same donors, the conclusions were based on cross-sectional statistical analysis.

TCRdb re-called the 5' RACE reads with MiXCR, one entry per CDR3 protein. The profile shows 400,000 to 650,000 distinct CDR3 sequences, 20% to 25% of them singletons. This clonotype was detected only a few times. The antigen remains unidentified. CDR1 and CDR2 from the germline V gene are SNHLY and FYNNEI. The V gene end was trimmed by 10 bases and the J gene end by 4 bases; junction bases not matched to a gene: 14. The CDR3 is made up of 15 amino acids. These data are also associated with another study on T cells expressing NK-cell markers. That paper adds: Leadership of the CD3+CD56-NKG2C+ fraction also belonged to these clonotypes in several donors.

This clonotype was sampled from a woman aged 18 to 35 in good health. The sequenced sample consisted of CD4+ T cells sorted from blood. The chain employs TRBV2 and TRBJ2-7; the match to TRBD2 covers 9 bases. The CDR3 DNA sequence: TGTGCCATCGACCTGGGTGCGGGAGGGCCTTACGAGCAGTACTTC. Translating gives CAIDLGAGGPYEQYF.